Listed below are T cell receptor beta chains from one sample, sequenced in a study of T cell responses to AZD1222 COVID-19 vaccine. Profiled with immunoSEQ multiplex PCR; TCRdb holds only in-frame clones, not every one. The data contain some 150,000 clones, 85% to 95% of them seen just once; the ten biggest clones take up 1.5% to 2%. Sequenced material: peripheral blood, taken on day 0 of AZD1222 vaccination. These receptors all stem from an adult in good health. The CDR3 runs from the conserved cysteine through the conserved F or W. The order of the fields is V gene, J gene, clone size, D gene, CDR3 DNA, CDR3 protein. A D gene is named only where the DNA matches it firmly. Only part of the rows carry a size: once, few, many, or a class if the clone is expanded.

v_call: TRBV6-4; j_call: TRBJ1-5; clone_size: medium-sized; d_call: NA; cdr3_nt: TGTGCCAGCAGTGAGACAGCTAGCAATCAGCCCCAGCATTTT; cdr3_aa: CASSETASNQPQHF
v_call: TRBV27; j_call: TRBJ2-7; clone_size: NA; d_call: NA; cdr3_nt: TGTGCCAGCAGTTTATCAGGGTGGGTCGAGCAGTACTTC; cdr3_aa: CASSLSGWVEQYF
v_call: TRBV24-1; j_call: TRBJ1-1; clone_size: NA; d_call: TRBD1; cdr3_nt: TGTGCCACCAGCTCCGGGACAGGGGGCCTCATGAACACTGAAGCTTTCTTT; cdr3_aa: CATSSGTGGLMNTEAFF
v_call: TRBV30; j_call: TRBJ1-5; clone_size: NA; d_call: NA; cdr3_nt: TGTGCCTGGAGTGCAACCCATAGCAATCAGCCCCAGCATTTT; cdr3_aa: CAWSATHSNQPQHF
v_call: TRBV5-1; j_call: TRBJ1-5; clone_size: NA; d_call: NA; cdr3_nt: TGCGCCAGCAGCTTGGCGGGGCATAGCAATCAGCCCCAGCATTTT; cdr3_aa: CASSLAGHSNQPQHF
v_call: TRBV25-1; j_call: TRBJ1-1; clone_size: NA; d_call: NA; cdr3_nt: TGTGCCAGCAGTGAACCCACGACCCAGGGCGGTAGGGCTGAAGCTTTCTTT; cdr3_aa: CASSEPTTQGGRAEAFF
v_call: TRBV28; j_call: TRBJ1-2; clone_size: NA; d_call: NA; cdr3_nt: TGTGCCAGCATCGTGTCTGGGGGGCTCTATGGCTACACCTTC; cdr3_aa: CASIVSGGLYGYTF
v_call: TRBV19; j_call: TRBJ1-1; clone_size: NA; d_call: TRBD1; cdr3_nt: TGTGCCAGTAGTACCTCTGGACAGGGGGGGGCTTTCTTT; cdr3_aa: CASSTSGQGGAFF
v_call: TRBV28; j_call: TRBJ2-5; clone_size: NA; d_call: TRBD2; cdr3_nt: TGTGCCAGCAGTTTCCGGACTAGCGGTCAAGAGACCCAGTACTTC; cdr3_aa: CASSFRTSGQETQYF
v_call: TRBV28; j_call: TRBJ1-2; clone_size: NA; d_call: NA; cdr3_nt: TGTGCCAGCTGGGGGCTGGGAGCTAACTATGGCTACACCTTC; cdr3_aa: CASWGLGANYGYTF
v_call: TRBV6-2/TRBV6-3; j_call: TRBJ2-7; clone_size: NA; d_call: NA; cdr3_nt: TGTGCCAGCCGCCCCTGGAGTAGCCTTGACGAGCAGTACTTC; cdr3_aa: CASRPWSSLDEQYF
v_call: TRBV19; j_call: TRBJ2-7; clone_size: NA; d_call: TRBD2; cdr3_nt: TGTGCCAGAAACTACACCCAAGCGGGGGGATGCCCATACGAGCAGTACTTC; cdr3_aa: CARNYTQAGGCPYEQYF
v_call: TRBV9; j_call: TRBJ2-6; clone_size: NA; d_call: NA; cdr3_nt: TGTGCCAGCAGCGTAGTGTTGGGGGTTGGGGCCAACGTCCTGACTTTC; cdr3_aa: CASSVVLGVGANVLTF
v_call: TRBV5-4; j_call: TRBJ1-5; clone_size: once; d_call: NA; cdr3_nt: TGTGCCAGCAGCTCCCCGGGGGAGGACCAGCCCCAGCATTTT; cdr3_aa: CASSSPGEDQPQHF
v_call: TRBV4-3; j_call: TRBJ1-5; clone_size: NA; d_call: NA; cdr3_nt: TGCGCCAGCAGCCAAGATCCGATGATCAGCAATCAGCCCCAGCATTTT; cdr3_aa: CASSQDPMISNQPQHF
v_call: TRBV18; j_call: TRBJ1-3; clone_size: NA; d_call: NA; cdr3_nt: TGTGCCAGCTCACCAGTGGCGGGGCAATCCTCTGGAAACACCATATATTTT; cdr3_aa: CASSPVAGQSSGNTIYF
v_call: TRBV5-4; j_call: TRBJ1-2; clone_size: NA; d_call: NA; cdr3_nt: TGTGCCAGCAGCTTGGGAGGCTACACCTTC; cdr3_aa: CASSLGGYTF
v_call: TRBV30; j_call: TRBJ1-2; clone_size: NA; d_call: NA; cdr3_nt: TGTGCCTGGGCGGGGTTTCACTTTGGCTACACCTTC; cdr3_aa: CAWAGFHFGYTF
v_call: TRBV6-1; j_call: TRBJ2-7; clone_size: once; d_call: NA; cdr3_nt: TGTGCCAGCAGTGAAGTAGGCGGAGCCCGAGCCTACGAGCAGTACTTC; cdr3_aa: CASSEVGGARAYEQYF
v_call: TRBV5-1; j_call: TRBJ2-7; clone_size: NA; d_call: TRBD2; cdr3_nt: TGCGCCAGCAAGACTAGCGGATCCTACGAGCAGTACTTC; cdr3_aa: CASKTSGSYEQYF
v_call: TRBV5-1; j_call: TRBJ2-7; clone_size: once; d_call: NA; cdr3_nt: TGCGCCAGCAGCTGGCGGGAGTGGACAGAAGGCTCCGAGCAGTACTTC; cdr3_aa: CASSWREWTEGSEQYF
v_call: TRBV25-1; j_call: TRBJ2-3; clone_size: NA; d_call: TRBD2; cdr3_nt: TGTGCCAGCACCGCAGGAGGCTTAGCTAGCGGGATTACAGATACGCAGTATTTT; cdr3_aa: CASTAGGLASGITDTQYF